This T cell receptor beta chain is from a study of shared clonotypes between healthy human individuals (dated by TCRdb to 2020 to 2022). About the investigation overall: The cohort included three men and a couple of women between 18 and 49 years of age. Per donor, three plates each were used for CD4 naive and CD4 memory, two for CD8 naive, and one for CD8 memory. The study deeply sequenced blood TCR repertoires of about 5 healthy adults to estimate repertoire size and the extent of clonotype sharing between individuals. Different laboratories and diverse techniques were used to prepare libraries and sequence TCR repertoires, to increase sequencing depth and limit assay-specific biases. Leukapheresis yielded between about 0.85 and 10 billion PBMCs per donor. General findings and caveats noted by the study authors: The genetic and exposure-history diversity represented was limited by the small number of donors. Compared with non-shared clonotypes, clonotypes shared by all four sorted-subset donors had higher generation probabilities. Pairwise subsampling indicated that sequencing depth was expected to affect the degree of clonotype sharing among donors. Rarefaction of sorted-subset datasets indicated incomplete sequencing despite the large sequencing depth. Sampling was restricted to blood, and TCR repertoires in tissues likely differ from the TCR repertoires found in blood. Naive subsets generally had larger estimated clonotype richness than memory subsets did. When a handful of donors were compared, the shared fraction of clonotypes was around 4.6% for naive CD4, less than 4% for naive CD8, about 2.4% for memory CD4, and less than 0.45% for memory CD8.

The CDR3 runs 16 amino acids, cysteine and phenylalanine included. Only CDR3 DNA remains: 48 bases, in frame from the first base. The junction carries 9 bases between V and J, which are trimmed by 0 bases and 0 bases respectively. CDR1 MGHRA and CDR2 YSYEKL are derived from the germline V gene. CD8 naive samples consisted of CD45RO-negative cells that were positively selected for CCR7, yielding a CD45RA+CCR7+ population without TemRA cells. The donors were healthy, HIV-negative adults with no recently reported acute infections or vaccinations. Every donor was a Caucasian adult residing in Nashville, Tennessee, USA. Blood was collected by leukapheresis, and PBMCs were isolated by Ficoll-Histopaque density gradient centrifugation and then cryopreserved in liquid nitrogen vapor phase. Analytical flow cytometry was used to check the purity and quantity of every magnetically sorted T cell population. Genomic DNA was isolated from each sorted fraction and quantified by UV absorbance on a Nanodrop 2000c.

TCR CDR3 regions were amplified from genomic DNA by multiplex PCR using the deep immunoSEQ assay. Genomic DNA extracted from each cell subset was distributed evenly over all wells of several immunoSEQ 96-well plates, and each plate served as one replicate. For sorted subsets, approximately 200 ng of genomic DNA, equivalent to some 30,000 T cell genomes, went into each replicate PCR. Purified libraries were measured with a Qubit 3.0 fluorometer, size-checked on a Bioanalyzer 2100, and measured again with the KAPA Library Quantification kit. Every immunoSEQ 96-well plate was sequenced on a separate single-read 150-cycle Illumina NextSeq 550 flow cell. The original methods were these. Because the immunoSEQ output included only junctional sequences and no quality scores, the filtering could not be the same as the filtering used for full-length reads. To assign V/J genes and CDR3, sequences were annotated against IMGT germline references using PyIR, a Python wrapper for IgBLAST v1.9. Reads were filtered out if the reads had weak V/J assignments (E-value above 1e-6), no CDR3, stop codons, out-of-frame junctions, or ambiguous translated residues. V3J clonotypes were defined as sequences sharing the same inferred V gene, J gene, and CDR3 amino acid sequence. To compute the percentage overlap between repertoires, the number of shared unique clonotypes was divided by the size of the smaller repertoire. Repertoire richness was assessed with RTK rarefaction, the Chao1 estimator, and Recon v2.1 estimates of unobserved clonotypes. For all TCRbeta clonotypes obtained by the gDNA method from a few donors, generation probabilities were computed with OLGA. In its TCRdb copy, this immuneACCESS table keeps in-frame sequences only and misses some clones. Where compared with another copy, unresolved V genes explain less than half of these, and the others have no known cause. That table supplies the V and J calls and clone size; D and trimming were determined from the DNA. The sample table shows nearly 600,000 clones, and roughly 95% are seen once. The ten largest clones add up to less than 0.13% of the sample.

Comments on this clone: Its antigen target is currently unknown. No much larger clone exists at a distance of one base, and base qualities are not known.

This receptor was obtained from a woman in her thirties in good health. This chain joins TRBV4-1 to TRBJ2-1; a tentative D match to TRBD1 spans 5 bases. The sequenced sample consisted of naive CD8+ T cells sorted from blood. The cell subset or site label for this specimen denotes: CD45RA+CCR7+. The DNA sequence is as follows: TGCGCCAGCAGCCAAGAGCGACAGAGCTCCTACAATGAGCAGTTCTTC. Its protein reads: CASSQERQSSYNEQFF.